This record covers a single T cell receptor beta chain. This sample stems from a study of PD-L1 blockade in urothelial cancer. In the study overall: Every 3 weeks, patients received intravenous atezolizumab 1,200 mg, beginning 2014. Blood gave a median roughly 150,000 T cells.

Deletions cut 7 bases from V and 8 bases from J, with 9 bases between. The CDR3 length is 11 residues. Germline V gene lookup returns CDR1 SNHLY and CDR2 FYNNEI. TCRdb's copy holds only in-frame clones and misses some; the assay was immunoSEQ multiplex PCR. The table records roughly 87,000 clones, more than 80% of them present only once. Regarding time point: pretreatment peripheral blood. The study collected 1 to 8 samples per patient, pretreatment and on-treatment. This clonotype originated in an elderly woman with urothelial cancer. The sequencing here drew on PBMCs, taken around atezolizumab (anti-PD-L1) treatment. The V and J genes are TRBV2 and TRBJ2-1, with D unclear. CDR3 amino acids: CASNREDEQFF. The CDR3 coding sequence is TGTGCCAGCAACCGCGAGGATGAGCAGTTCTTC.